These 23 T cell receptor beta chains originate from one sample sequenced in a study of blood T cell repertoires in COVID-19. Here immunoSEQ multiplex PCR was the method, and the copy in TCRdb shows in-frame clones only, minus some. The profile shows some 70,000 clones, approximately 84% of them singletons. Sequenced: peripheral blood. These receptors originate from a man in his fifties or sixties with COVID-19, enrolled during active disease.

As concerns this clone: Other DNA sequences from this sample encode an identical CDR3 as well. The genes are TRBV4-1 and TRBJ2-2, with 7 nucleotides matching TRBD1. V dropped 0 bases and J dropped 0; count of bases not matched to a gene: 4. The germline CDR1 and CDR2 sequences are MGHRA and YSYEKL. The CDR3 totals 17 residues. CDR3: CASSQDTGQANTGELFF. CDR3 coding DNA: TGCGCCAGCAGCCAAGATACCGGACAGGCGAACACCGGGGAGCTGTTTTTT.

The chain recombines TRBV5-6 with TRBJ1-2; perhaps TRBD1 as D (6 bases). V was clipped by 3 bases and J by 0 bases, with 9 bases between them. The CDR3 consists of 14 residues. CDR1 and CDR2 from the germline V gene are SGHDT and YYEEEE. CDR3 residues: CASSSGTPNYGYTF. The CDR3 DNA sequence: TGTGCCAGCAGCTCGGGGACACCTAACTATGGCTACACCTTC.

V usage is TRBV6-4 and J usage is TRBJ1-2, with 7 bases fitting TRBD1. The length of the CDR3 is 13 residues. Unmatched junction bases numbered 4, after V lost 2 bases and J lost 7 bases. In germline, CDR1 is MRHNA, CDR2 SNTAGT. CDR3 sequence: CASSDVRGSGYTF. Here the CDR3 DNA reads TGTGCCAGCAGTGACGTCAGGGGGTCTGGCTACACCTTC.

This chain connects TRBV2 to TRBJ1-5, with a possible D match to TRBD1 (5 bases). Trimming removed 5 bases from V and 2 bases from J, with 7 bases in between. The CDR3 is 13 residues long. Germline V gene data show CDR1 as SNHLY and CDR2 as FYNNEI. The DNA for the CDR3 is TGTGCCAGCAGTACAGGAGGCAATCAGCCCCAGCATTTT. The encoded protein is CASSTGGNQPQHF.

V is TRBV3-1 (or the pseudogene TRBV3-2) and J is TRBJ2-2; TRBD2 matches 13 bases. V gave up 3 bases and J gave up 6 bases; unmatched junction bases: 4. The CDR3 is made up of 16 amino acids. Germline CDR1 LGHDT, CDR2 YNNKEL (reference sequence). CDR3 protein: CASSHPGTSGAGELFF. CDR3 DNA sequence: TGTGCCAGCAGCCACCCCGGGACTAGCGGGGCCGGGGAGCTGTTTTTT.

The gene calls are TRBV5-1 and TRBJ2-2; 10 nucleotides match TRBD2. Germline V CDR1 and CDR2: SGHRS, YFSETQ. Germline trimming cut 4 bases from V and 6 bases from J; bases unmatched to any gene: 6. The CDR3 has 15 amino acids. The CDR3 protein is CASSARAGGSGELFF. CDR3 in DNA: TGCGCCAGCAGCGCGCGAGCGGGGGGGTCCGGGGAGCTGTTTTTT. Full variable domain (missing parts from reference TRBV5-1 and TRBJ2-2): KAGVTQTPRYLIKTRGQQVTLSCSPISGHRSVSWYQQTPGQGLQFLFEYFSETQRNKGNFPGRFSGRQFSNSRSEMNVSTLELGDSALYLCASSARAGGSGELFFGEGSRLTVL.

The rearrangement links TRBV29-1 to TRBJ2-3; weak D call: TRBD2 (6 bases). V lost 6 bases to trimming and J lost 2 bases, with 18 bases between them. Germline V gene sequence: CDR1 SQVTM, CDR2 ANQGSEA. The CDR3 contains 15 residues. The CDR3 loop reads CSVGTLRRDTDTQYF. In DNA form, the CDR3 reads TGCAGCGTAGGAACTCTACGGAGGGACACAGATACGCAGTATTTT.

The V gene is TRBV29-1, the J gene TRBJ2-7; D is possibly TRBD2 (7 bases). V was pared by 4 bases and J by 5 bases, with 18 bases between. Germline values: CDR1 SQVTM, CDR2 ANQGSEA. This CDR3 contains 14 residues. CDR3 residues: CSVGLGGRGNEQYF. The DNA for the CDR3 is TGCAGCGTTGGGCTTGGAGGGAGGGGGAACGAGCAGTACTTC.

The chain couples TRBV10-1 to TRBJ2-2; D ambiguous. The CDR3 covers 12 residues. CDR1 and CDR2 (germline): WNHNN, SYGVQD (reference sequence). Trimming removed 6 bases at V and 5 bases at J, with 7 bases between. The CDR3 sequence is CASSPGTGELFF. The CDR3 nucleotides read TGCGCCAGCAGCCCCGGGACCGGGGAGCTGTTTTTT.

In the case of this clone: The junction differs from germline at one of its ends, possibly a read error. Here the CDR3 reads CASRGASRQEAQYF. The CDR3 DNA is TGCGCCAGCAGGGGGGCCTCTCGTCAAGAGGCCCAGTACTTC. The chain joins TRBV5-1 to TRBJ2-5; a possible D gene is TRBD1 (6 bases). The CDR3 is 14 residues long. Germline loops: CDR1 SGHRS, CDR2 YFSETQ.

The chain is built from TRBV5-1 and TRBJ1-6, with D possibly TRBD1 on 6 matching bases. The germline V gene has CDR1 SGHRS and CDR2 YFSETQ. The CDR3 totals 16 residues. V lost 0 bases, J lost 0 bases, and 7 bases lay in between. In nucleotides, the CDR3 is TGCGCCAGCAGCTTGGAGGGGGACTCCTATAATTCACCCCTCCACTTT. Its translation is CASSLEGDSYNSPLHF.

V is TRBV25-1 and J is TRBJ2-5; tentatively, D is TRBD1 (5 bases). The V end lost 5 bases, the J end lost 6 bases, and 13 bases lay between the germline ends. The CDR3 covers 13 residues. Germline V gives CDR1 MGHDK, CDR2 SYGVNS. DNA for the CDR3: TGTGCCAGCAGTACAGGCGCCGCAAAGACCCAGTACTTC. Translated, it gives CASSTGAAKTQYF.

This chain uses TRBV28 with TRBJ2-5; tentative D call: TRBD1 (5 bases). The CDR3 loop spans 14 amino acids. Germline assignment: CDR1 MDHEN and CDR2 SYDVKM. Between the trimmed V and J ends, which lost 8 bases and 1 base, there was a span of 14 bases. CDR3 bases: TGTGCCAGCTCAAGGACAACCCTCCAAGAGACCCAGTACTTC. Translated, it gives CASSRTTLQETQYF.

The gene calls are TRBV29-1 and TRBJ2-2, with 16 nucleotides matching TRBD2. Per the germline V gene, CDR1 is SQVTM and CDR2 is ANQGSEA. The V and J ends lost 5 bases and 0 bases, in that order; junction bases with no gene match: 6. There are 18 residues in the CDR3. The CDR3 sequence is CSVPGLAGGLTNTGELFF. In DNA form, the CDR3 reads TGCAGCGTTCCGGGACTAGCGGGGGGGCTTACGAACACCGGGGAGCTGTTTTTT.

The V gene is TRBV18, the J gene TRBJ2-3; a possible D gene is TRBD1 (7 bases). In germline, CDR1 is KGHSH, CDR2 LQKENI. The CDR3 is 15 amino acids. The germline V and J ends were trimmed by 3 bases and 8 bases, with 18 bases remaining between them. The CDR3 is CASSPDRVGGGTQYF. In DNA, the CDR3 is TGTGCCAGCTCACCCGACAGGGTCGGAGGGGGTACGCAGTATTTT. Full variable domain (remainder filled in from reference TRBV18 and TRBJ2-3): NAGVMQNPRHLVRRRGQEARLRCSPMKGHSHVYWYRQLPEEGLKFMVYLQKENIIDESGMPKERFSAEFPKEGPSILRIQQVVRGDSAAYFCASSPDRVGGGTQYFGPGTRLTVL.

The table lists this clone with a count of one. The chain uses TRBV12-3 or TRBV12-4 and TRBJ1-2; D remains ambiguous. The CDR3 extends over 13 amino acids. The V gene lost 3 bases and the J gene lost 4 bases, with 9 bases spanning the gap. The CDR3 sequence is CASSFLLLYGYTF. CDR3 nucleotides: TGTGCCAGCAGTTTCCTTCTCCTCTATGGCTACACCTTC.

The gene calls are TRBV25-1 and TRBJ1-5; possible D gene TRBD1, 6 bases. V dropped 6 bases and J dropped 6 bases, with 15 bases sitting between them. CDR1 is MGHDK, CDR2 SYGVNS, per germline. CDR3 length: 14 amino acids. The CDR3, as DNA: TGTGCCAGCAGCACTACAGGGTTTGGTCAGCCCCAGCATTTT. It is translated as CASSTTGFGQPQHF. The full variable domain, rest sourced from reference TRBV25-1 and TRBJ1-5, is EADIYQTPRYLVIGTGKKITLECSQTMGHDKMYWYQQDPGMELHLIHYSYGVNSTEKGDLSSESTVSRIRTEHFPLTLESARPSHTSQYLCASSTTGFGQPQHFGDGTRLSIL.

The CDR3 loop is CASRRTSGTTGLNTQYF. Here the CDR3 DNA reads TGCGCCAGCAGGAGGACTAGCGGGACTACGGGTTTGAATACGCAGTATTTT. The J gene is TRBJ2-3, the V gene TRBV4-1; 12 bases map to TRBD2. The V segment lost 6 bases and the J segment 7 bases; nucleotides outside the gene matches: 14. Germline CDR1 MGHRA, CDR2 YSYEKL. CDR3 length: 17 amino acids.

The chain recombines TRBV6-2 or TRBV6-3 with TRBJ2-7; 10 bases are shared with TRBD1. From germline, CDR1 is MNHEY and CDR2 SVGEGT. J was trimmed by 7 bases and V by 2 bases; bases with no gene match: 8. The CDR3 covers 15 residues. The chain's CDR3 is CASSYLDRGRGEQYF. The CDR3 region has the DNA TGTGCCAGCAGTTACCTTGACAGGGGGCGAGGAGAGCAGTACTTC.

The CDR3 protein is CASTLDWYQETQYF. The CDR3, as DNA: TGTGCCAGCACGTTAGATTGGTACCAAGAGACCCAGTACTTC. This chain connects TRBV6-5 to TRBJ2-5, with D uncertain. This CDR3 is 14 amino acids long. Germline V lookup: CDR1 MNHEY, CDR2 SVGAGI. The V gene lost 7 bases and the J gene lost 0 bases, with 12 bases spanning the gap.

J is TRBJ1-4 and V is TRBV4-2, with a tentative D call TRBD1 (6 bases). V shed 2 bases and J shed 4 bases, with 11 bases lying between them. Germline V gene lookup returns CDR1 LGHNA and CDR2 YNFKEQ. CDR3 length equals 15 residues. The CDR3 DNA is TGTGCCAGCAGCCAACGGGGGGCGGATAATGAAAAACTGTTTTTT. Translated: CASSQRGADNEKLFF.

This clone has only one observation. V is TRBV5-1 and J is TRBJ2-5; D call uncertain. This CDR3 comprises 13 residues. Germline V lookup: CDR1 SGHRS, CDR2 YFSETQ. The V end was cut by 0 bases, the J end by 5 bases, with 8 bases between. The CDR3 region is CASSLGGGETQYF. CDR3 in DNA: TGCGCCAGCAGCTTGGGTGGCGGTGAGACCCAGTACTTC.

This clone was detected a few times. The chain uses TRBV7-9 and TRBJ1-4, with a possible D match to TRBD1 (6 bases). The CDR3 covers 15 residues. V shed 3 bases and J shed 6 bases, with 14 bases lying between them. Germline lookup yields CDR1 SEHNR and CDR2 FQNEAQ (reference sequence). The CDR3 sequence: CASSFGQSVDEKLFF. CDR3 bases: TGTGCCAGCAGCTTCGGACAGTCTGTGGATGAAAAACTGTTTTTT. The entire variable domain, with the rest obtained from reference TRBV7-9 and TRBJ1-4, is as follows: DTGVSQNPRHKITKRGQNVTFRCDPISEHNRLYWYRQTLGQGPEFLTYFQNEAQLEKSRLLSDRFSAERPKGSFSTLEIQRTEQGDSAMYLCASSFGQSVDEKLFFGSGTQLSVL.